These 23 T cell receptor beta chains came from one sample sequenced in a study of T cell responses to AZD1222 COVID-19 vaccine. Assay used: immunoSEQ multiplex PCR; TCRdb lists only in-frame clones, some missing. Among 100,000 to 140,000 clones listed, approximately 90% were seen once. Here the sequenced sample was peripheral blood, taken 28 days after the second AZD1222 dose. Receptors originate from an adult who received the AZD1222 COVID-19 vaccine.

The chain links TRBV29-1 to TRBJ2-3, with D hard to call. CDR1 is SQVTM, CDR2 ANQGSEA, per germline. The CDR3 has 11 amino acids. V was trimmed by 4 bases and J by 4 bases, leaving 6 bases between them. The CDR3 coding sequence is TGCAGCGTTGCCTGGCCAGATACGCAGTATTTT. Encoded protein: CSVAWPDTQYF.

The chain uses TRBV6-2 or TRBV6-3 and TRBJ1-1; D gene uncertain. The V end was cut by 0 bases, the J end by 5 bases, with 7 bases between. Per the germline V gene, CDR1 is MNHEY and CDR2 is SVGEGT. The CDR3 is made up of 13 amino acids. Written as DNA, the CDR3 is TGTGCCAGCAGTTACTCGGTGGGTACTGAAGCTTTCTTT. It is translated as CASSYSVGTEAFF.

The J gene is TRBJ2-1, the V gene TRBV13; D might be TRBD1 (5 bases). The germline gives CDR1 PRHDT, CDR2 FYEKMQ (reference sequence). There are 14 residues in the CDR3. The germline V and J ends were trimmed by 6 bases and 8 bases, with 17 bases remaining between them. The DNA for the CDR3 is TGTGCCAGCAGGACAGTATCCGAGGTGGATGAGCAGTTCTTC. It encodes CASRTVSEVDEQFF.

This chain uses TRBV5-1 with TRBJ2-7; D is undetermined. From germline, CDR1 is SGHRS and CDR2 YFSETQ. The CDR3 sequence is 14 residues long. Deletions cut 1 base from V and 0 bases from J, with 8 bases between. The CDR3 here is CASSLYESSYEQYF. In DNA, the CDR3 is TGCGCCAGCAGCTTGTACGAATCCTCCTACGAGCAGTACTTC.

The chain is built from TRBV5-6 and TRBJ2-7, with 7 positions matching TRBD1. V lost 3 bases to trimming and J lost 1 base; unmatched junction nucleotides: 4. From germline, CDR1 is SGHDT and CDR2 YYEEEE. The CDR3 spans 14 residues. This CDR3 is CASSWTGRSYEQYF. CDR3 DNA: TGTGCCAGCAGCTGGACAGGCCGATCCTACGAGCAGTACTTC. Full variable domain (rest looked up from reference TRBV5-6 and TRBJ2-7): DAGVTQSPTHLIKTRGQQVTLRCSPKSGHDTVSWYQQALGQGPQFIFQYYEEEERQRGNFPDRFSGHQFPNYSSELNVNALLLGDSALYLCASSWTGRSYEQYFGPGTRLTVT.

This chain joins TRBV19 and TRBJ2-1; D remains ambiguous. Per germline, CDR1 LNHDA and CDR2 SQIVND (reference sequence). Trimming removed 4 bases at V and 3 bases at J, with 10 bases between. CDR3 length equals 14 residues. This CDR3 is CASSSGILYNEQFF. CDR3 DNA sequence: TGTGCCAGTAGTAGCGGCATTCTCTACAATGAGCAGTTCTTC.

V is TRBV10-3 and J is TRBJ2-4, with D perhaps TRBD1 or TRBD2 (5 bases each). Trimming cost V 2 bases and J 8 bases, with 16 bases left between them. Germline V CDR1 and CDR2: ENHRY, SYGVKD. This CDR3 has 15 amino acids. CDR3 nucleotide sequence: TGTGCCATCAGTGAGCCGAGCAGAGGGACGGACATTCAGTACTTC. This sequence encodes CAISEPSRGTDIQYF.

The chain links TRBV7-2 to TRBJ1-6; D gene unclear. In germline, CDR1 is SGHTA, CDR2 FQGNSA. There are 15 residues in the CDR3. Trimming stripped 2 bases from V and 2 bases from J, with 7 bases between. CDR3 sequence (DNA): TGTGCCAGCAGCTTAAATTCTCCCTATAATTCACCCCTCCACTTT. Amino acid sequence: CASSLNSPYNSPLHF.

The CDR3 sequence: CASSYSVVRNEQYF. The CDR3 DNA reads TGTGCCAGCAGTTACTCGGTGGTTCGGAACGAGCAGTACTTC. The chain recombines TRBV6-5 with TRBJ2-7; no definite D call. The length of the CDR3 is 14 residues. Germline loops: CDR1 MNHEY, CDR2 SVGAGI. The V and J ends lost 0 bases and 5 bases respectively, with 11 bases between them.

There are a few counts of this clone. The V call is TRBV5-1, the J call TRBJ2-1; D not certain. The CDR3 totals 15 residues. V dropped 0 bases and J dropped 0 bases, with 7 bases sitting between them. Per the germline V gene, CDR1 is SGHRS and CDR2 is YFSETQ. The DNA for the CDR3 is TGCGCCAGCAGCTTGGAGGGTTTCTCCTACAATGAGCAGTTCTTC. As protein: CASSLEGFSYNEQFF.

The chain links TRBV19 to TRBJ1-1, with D tentatively TRBD1 (5 bases). CDR1 and CDR2 from the germline V gene are LNHDA and SQIVND (reference sequence). The CDR3 runs to 15 residues. The ends were cut back, 1 base at V and 2 bases at J, with 11 bases in the middle. The CDR3 loop is CASSIVSQGNTEAFF. The CDR3 DNA reads TGTGCCAGTAGTATAGTTAGCCAGGGAAACACTGAAGCTTTCTTT.

The chain joins TRBV21-1 to TRBJ2-7; the table's TRBD1 call for D was not verified on the DNA. TRBV21-1 constitutes a pseudogene. CDR3 size: 17 residues. For the CDR3, the DNA is TGTGCCAGCAGCAACCAACCAAGGACAGGGGGTAACAACGAGCAGTACTTC. Translating it yields CASSNQPRTGGNNEQYF.

The chain carries TRBV7-9 and TRBJ1-1; TRBD1 matches 9 bases. The V gene end was trimmed by 5 bases and the J gene end by 1 base; junction bases not matched to a gene: 11. The length of the CDR3 is 17 residues. Germline CDR1 is SEHNR and CDR2 is FQNEAQ (reference sequence). CDR3: CASSPRGTGIKNTEAFF. The CDR3 DNA reads as TGTGCCAGCAGCCCGAGGGGGACAGGGATCAAGAACACTGAAGCTTTCTTT. The full variable domain, in which reference TRBV7-9 and TRBJ1-1 provide the parts outside the CDR3, is DTGVSQNPRHKITKRGQNVTFRCDPISEHNRLYWYRQTLGQGPEFLTYFQNEAQLEKSRLLSDRFSAERPKGSFSTLEIQRTEQGDSAMYLCASSPRGTGIKNTEAFFGQGTRLTVV.

The chain recombines TRBV6-5 with TRBJ1-1; 7 bases line up with TRBD1. Trimming took 8 bases from V and 2 from J; bases not matched to a gene: 11. This CDR3 has 15 residues. The germline CDR1 and CDR2 sequences are MNHEY and SVGAGI. The CDR3 nucleotides read TGTGCCAGCCGAAACCGGGACAGAGTAAACACTGAAGCTTTCTTT. Encoded protein: CASRNRDRVNTEAFF.

The rearrangement uses TRBV4-3 and TRBJ1-4; tentative D call: TRBD1 (5 bases). The CDR3 extends over 14 amino acids. Trimming stripped 5 bases from V and 6 bases from J, with 13 bases between. Germline V lookup: CDR1 LGHNA, CDR2 YSLEER. CDR3 protein: CASSSYGGYEKLFF. In DNA, the CDR3 is TGCGCCAGCAGCTCATATGGGGGGTATGAAAAACTGTTTTTT.

The V gene is TRBV19, the J gene TRBJ1-5, with 9 bases matching TRBD1. Per the germline V gene, CDR1 is LNHDA and CDR2 is SQIVND (reference sequence). The CDR3 has 16 amino acids. Trimming took 4 bases from V and 0 from J; bases not matched to a gene: 4. The CDR3 DNA is TGTGCCAGTAGTAAACAGGGGGCGTCTAGCAATCAGCCCCAGCATTTT. Its translation is CASSKQGASSNQPQHF. Together with reference TRBV19 and TRBJ1-5, the CDR3 gives the full variable domain: DGGITQSPKYLFRKEGQNVTLSCEQNLNHDAMYWYRQDPGQGLRLIYYSQIVNDFQKGDIAEGYSVSREKKESFPLTVTSAQKNPTAFYLCASSKQGASSNQPQHFGDGTRLSIL.

The V call is TRBV7-2, the J call TRBJ1-2; 8 positions match TRBD1. Germline-derived CDR1 and CDR2 are SGHTA and FQGNSA. The CDR3 is 12 residues long. Trimming at V came to 10 bases and at J to 3 bases, leaving 4 bases not matched to a gene. CDR3 in DNA: TGTGCCACCTCGGGACAGGACTATGGCTACACCTTC. Amino acids: CATSGQDYGYTF.

The chain couples TRBV5-6 to TRBJ2-7; D remains ambiguous. Germline assignment: CDR1 SGHDT and CDR2 YYEEEE. CDR3 length: 14 amino acids. V lost 2 bases and J lost 0, with 9 bases in between. As DNA, the CDR3 is TGTGCCAGCAGCTTTCAGAGGAGCTCCTACGAGCAGTACTTC. This sequence encodes CASSFQRSSYEQYF.

The chain joins TRBV24-1 to TRBJ1-5, with TRBD1 as a possible D gene (6 bases). Trimming stripped 11 bases from V and 2 bases from J, with 18 bases between. CDR3 size: 15 residues. In germline, CDR1 is KGHDR, CDR2 SFDVKD. CDR3 loop: CAIQRGTAGNQPQHF. As DNA, the CDR3 is TGTGCCATTCAAAGGGGGACCGCTGGCAATCAGCCCCAGCATTTT.

This clone was seen just once. The chain uses TRBV27 and TRBJ1-2, with 8 bases lining up with TRBD1. Germline loops: CDR1 MNHEY, CDR2 SMNVEV (reference sequence). CDR3 length: 13 amino acids. V trimming: 6 bases; J trimming: 5 bases; junction bases outside the gene matches: 5. Here the CDR3 DNA reads TGTGCCAGCAGCATGGGGACAGGATATGGCTACACCTTC. Translated: CASSMGTGYGYTF.

This chain joins TRBV5-6 and TRBJ2-7; 7 bases agree with TRBD1. CDR3 size: 14 residues. V was pared by 4 bases and J by 0 bases, with 4 bases of the junction left unmatched. The V gene's germline CDR1 is SGHDT and CDR2 YYEEEE. CDR3 in amino acids: CASSEGQSSYEQYF. CDR3 DNA sequence: TGTGCCAGCAGCGAGGGACAGAGCTCCTACGAGCAGTACTTC.

This clone showed up just once. V and J are TRBV6-5 and TRBJ1-2; weak D call: TRBD1 (6 bases). The CDR3 is 16 residues long. V was shortened by 2 bases and J by 0 bases, with 13 bases between the two germline ends. The germline CDR1 and CDR2 sequences are MNHEY and SVGAGI. The CDR3 bases are TGTGCCAGCAGTTACAGGGGGAGTACGGCTAACTATGGCTACACCTTC. Translation gives CASSYRGSTANYGYTF.

V is TRBV6-5 and J is TRBJ1-5; perhaps TRBD1 as D (5 bases). Germline V lookup: CDR1 MNHEY, CDR2 SVGAGI. V gave up 7 bases and J gave up 6 bases, with 13 bases separating them. The CDR3 length is 13 residues. The DNA for the CDR3 is TGTGCCAGCACCGAGGGGAGGGGTCAGCCCCAGCATTTT. Translation: CASTEGRGQPQHF.